The 3 T cell receptor beta chains reported below all come from one sample, sequenced in a study of blood T cell repertoires in COVID-19. Clones were read by immunoSEQ multiplex PCR, and TCRdb kept only the in-frame ones, dropping some. The repertoire holds about 41,000 clones, with around 82% as singletons. Material: peripheral blood. The receptors shown here come from a woman older than 75 with active or convalescent COVID-19.

The chain employs TRBV5-6 and TRBJ2-7, with TRBD1 matching 8 bases. CDR1 is SGHDT, CDR2 YYEEEE, per germline. J gave up 1 base and V 2 bases, and 5 bases lay outside the gene matches. The CDR3 covers 15 residues. CDR3 sequence: CASSLQRQGSYEQYF. The CDR3 DNA is TGTGCCAGCAGCTTACAGCGACAGGGGTCCTACGAGCAGTACTTC.

The gene calls are TRBV9 and TRBJ1-6; possible D gene TRBD1, 5 bases. The V gene lost 0 bases and the J gene lost 10 bases, with 8 bases spanning the gap. The CDR3 has 13 residues. CDR1 is SGDLS and CDR2 is YYNGEE in the germline V gene. The CDR3, as DNA: TGTGCCAGCAGCGTAGCGGGGGACTCACCCCTCCACTTT. The encoded protein is CASSVAGDSPLHF.

This clone was found a few times. The chain recombines TRBV19 with TRBJ1-1; D uncertain. Per the germline V gene, CDR1 is LNHDA and CDR2 is SQIVND (reference sequence). There are 16 residues in the CDR3. Deletions cut 2 bases from V and 3 bases from J, with 16 bases between. The CDR3 nucleotides read TGTGCCAGTAGTATAAGGCGGGTAACCCTGGACACTGAAGCTTTCTTT. Encoded protein: CASSIRRVTLDTEAFF.